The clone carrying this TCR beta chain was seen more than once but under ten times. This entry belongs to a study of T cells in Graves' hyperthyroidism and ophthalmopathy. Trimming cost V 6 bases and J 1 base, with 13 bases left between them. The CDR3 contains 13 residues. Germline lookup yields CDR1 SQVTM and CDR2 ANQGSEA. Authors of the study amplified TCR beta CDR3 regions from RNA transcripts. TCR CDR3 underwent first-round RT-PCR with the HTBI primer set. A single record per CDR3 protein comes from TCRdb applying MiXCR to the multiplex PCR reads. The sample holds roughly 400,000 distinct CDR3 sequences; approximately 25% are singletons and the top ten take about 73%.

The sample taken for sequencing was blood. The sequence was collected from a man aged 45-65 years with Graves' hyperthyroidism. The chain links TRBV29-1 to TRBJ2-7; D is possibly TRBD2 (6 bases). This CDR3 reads CSVSTSNSYEQYF. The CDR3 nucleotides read TGCAGCGTGTCGACTAGTAATTCCTACGAGCAGTACTTC.